This is a list of T cell receptor beta chains from one sample in a study of T-cell memory formation after mild COVID-19. Each CDR3 protein gets one entry after TCRdb re-called the 5' RACE reads with MiXCR. This table has 550,000 to 600,000 distinct CDR3 sequences, about a fifth appearing once. Sample: PBMCs or a T cell subset sorted from them (not recorded which). All receptors derive from an adult woman who had mild COVID-19 (a few samples of this study predate the infection). Cell type and time point are not known. Each CDR3 is given with its conserved first and last residue. The D gene is left open where the match is weak. Clone size is stated in some rows and not others, as once, few, many or a class when expanded.

size: -; V: TRBV6-5; J: TRBJ2-3; D: TRBD2; length: 15; DNA: TGTGCCAGCAGTTACCTAGCGGGGAGCACAGATACGCAGTATTTT; CDR3: CASSYLAGSTDTQYF
size: once; V: TRBV5-6; J: TRBJ2-4; D: TRBD2; length: 19; DNA: TGTGCCAGCAGCTTGGAAGGGACTAGCGGGGTGAGAGCCAAAAACATTCAGTACTTC; CDR3: CASSLEGTSGVRAKNIQYF
size: -; V: TRBV5-1; J: TRBJ2-7; D: -; length: 15; DNA: TGCGCCAGCAGCACCCGACAGGGAGGCCCCTACGAGCAGTACTTC; CDR3: CASSTRQGGPYEQYF
size: many; V: TRBV6-2/TRBV6-3; J: TRBJ2-1; D: TRBD2; length: 15; DNA: TGTGCCAGCAGTGAGCGGGAGAGCTCCTACAATGAGCAGTTCTTC; CDR3: CASSERESSYNEQFF
size: few; V: TRBV7-8; J: TRBJ2-6; D: -; length: 13; DNA: TGTGCCAGCCAAGGTCCTGGGGCCAACGTCCTGACTTTC; CDR3: CASQGPGANVLTF
size: -; V: TRBV5-1; J: TRBJ1-1; D: -; length: 15; DNA: TGCGCCAGCAGCTTGGTTTTGGGAGAGAACACTGAAGCTTTCTTT; CDR3: CASSLVLGENTEAFF
size: -; V: TRBV12-3/TRBV12-4; J: TRBJ1-1; D: -; length: 14; DNA: TGTGCCAGCAGTAAAACAGGGCCGAACACTGAAGCTTTCTTT; CDR3: CASSKTGPNTEAFF
size: -; V: TRBV7-9; J: TRBJ2-1; D: TRBD2; length: 14; DNA: TGTGCCAGCAGCGAATCTAGCGGGAGAAATGAGCAGTTCTTC; CDR3: CASSESSGRNEQFF
size: -; V: TRBV15; J: TRBJ2-1; D: TRBD2; length: 15; DNA: TGTGCCACCAGCAGAGATTGGGGAGGGAACTATGAGCAGTTCTTC; CDR3: CATSRDWGGNYEQFF
size: -; V: TRBV5-1; J: TRBJ2-7; D: -; length: 14; DNA: TGCGCCAGCAGCTTGGAAGGGGCTACCTACGAGCAGTACTTC; CDR3: CASSLEGATYEQYF
size: -; V: TRBV7-2; J: TRBJ2-3; D: TRBD2; length: 15; DNA: TGTGCCAGCAGCTTTTGGGGACTAGTCTCAGATACGCAGTATTTT; CDR3: CASSFWGLVSDTQYF
size: -; V: TRBV30; J: TRBJ2-1; D: -; length: 14; DNA: TGTGCCTGGAGTGTCCACACCGCATACAATGAGCAGTTCTTC; CDR3: CAWSVHTAYNEQFF
size: few; V: TRBV4-2; J: TRBJ2-5; D: TRBD1; length: 16; DNA: TGTGCCAGCAGCCCCAAGGAGGGGACAGGGTCGGAGACCCAGTACTTC; CDR3: CASSPKEGTGSETQYF
size: few; V: TRBV4-1; J: TRBJ2-1; D: TRBD2; length: 18; DNA: TGCGCCAGCAGCCCCTCCGGGACTAGCGGGGGGACGAACAATGAGCAGTTCTTC; CDR3: CASSPSGTSGGTNNEQFF
size: -; V: TRBV7-9; J: TRBJ2-1; D: TRBD1; length: 16; DNA: TGTGCCAGCAGACGAGAGCCCGGGACAGGTCAACATGAGCAGTTCTTC; CDR3: CASRREPGTGQHEQFF
size: few; V: TRBV3-1; J: TRBJ1-2; D: TRBD1; length: 18; DNA: TGTGCCAGCAGCCAAGATAGGGACAGGGGGCGTTCCGGCTATGGCTACACCTTC; CDR3: CASSQDRDRGRSGYGYTF
size: few; V: TRBV7-2; J: TRBJ1-4; D: TRBD1; length: 13; DNA: TGTGCCAGCAAAACAGGGGAAGATGAAAAACTGTTTTTT; CDR3: CASKTGEDEKLFF
size: few; V: TRBV15; J: TRBJ1-2; D: -; length: 13; DNA: TGTGCCACCAGCAGAGATTTCCCTGGTGGCTACACCTTC; CDR3: CATSRDFPGGYTF
size: -; V: TRBV12-3/TRBV12-4; J: TRBJ2-2; D: TRBD2; length: 15; DNA: TGTGCCAGCAGTTTCCAGCGGGGGGACACCGGGGAGCTGTTTTTT; CDR3: CASSFQRGDTGELFF
size: -; V: TRBV29-1; J: TRBJ1-1; D: -; length: 13; DNA: TGCAGCGTTCTGGACGTGGCGGGTCGAGAGGCTTTCTTT; CDR3: CSVLDVAGREAFF
size: -; V: TRBV29-1; J: TRBJ2-2; D: TRBD2; length: 13; DNA: TGCAGCACCAGCGGGGAGGTGACCGGGGAGCTGTTTTTT; CDR3: CSTSGEVTGELFF
size: -; V: TRBV9; J: TRBJ2-2; D: -; length: 15; DNA: TGTGCCAGCAGCGTAGGGGGGAGCGACACCGGGGAGCTGTTTTTT; CDR3: CASSVGGSDTGELFF
size: few; V: TRBV15; J: TRBJ2-2; D: TRBD1; length: 15; DNA: TGTGCCACCAGGCTAAACAGGGGAAACACCGGGGAGCTGTTTTTT; CDR3: CATRLNRGNTGELFF
size: -; V: TRBV20-1; J: TRBJ2-1; D: TRBD2; length: 17; DNA: TGCAGTGCCCACCTCAGTGCGCTAGCGGCAACCTACAATGAGCAGTTCTTC; CDR3: CSAHLSALAATYNEQFF
size: -; V: TRBV18; J: TRBJ1-1; D: -; length: 14; DNA: TGTGCCAGCTCACCAGAACGGTTGAACACTGAAGCTTTCTTT; CDR3: CASSPERLNTEAFF
size: few; V: TRBV21-1; J: TRBJ1-4; D: -; length: 11; DNA: TGTGCCAGCATGAGTCGGGAAAAACTGTTTTTT; CDR3: CASMSREKLFF
size: -; V: TRBV4-2; J: TRBJ1-1; D: -; length: 15; DNA: TGTGCCAGCAGCCAGGTTCCCCGGACGAACACTGAAGCTTTCTTT; CDR3: CASSQVPRTNTEAFF
size: -; V: TRBV7-9; J: TRBJ1-1; D: -; length: 13; DNA: TGTGCCAGCAGTTGGGGTGGATACACTGAAGCTTTCTTT; CDR3: CASSWGGYTEAFF
size: few; V: TRBV6-2/TRBV6-3; J: TRBJ2-7; D: -; length: 16; DNA: TGTGCCAGCAGTCTAAGGGGGAACGGGATCAACTACGAGCAGTACTTC; CDR3: CASSLRGNGINYEQYF
size: -; V: TRBV7-3; J: TRBJ2-1; D: -; length: 14; DNA: TGTGCCAGCAGCTTATCGACAGACTACAATGAGCAGTTCTTC; CDR3: CASSLSTDYNEQFF
size: -; V: TRBV20-1; J: TRBJ1-2; D: -; length: 13; DNA: TGCAGTGCCCCGAAGAGGGGATCCAATGGCTACACCTTC; CDR3: CSAPKRGSNGYTF
size: -; V: TRBV6-5; J: TRBJ2-7; D: -; length: 13; DNA: TGTGCCAGCAGTTATTCGCCCACACACGAGCAGTACTTC; CDR3: CASSYSPTHEQYF
size: many; V: TRBV7-2; J: TRBJ2-7; D: TRBD2; length: 16; DNA: TGTGCCAGCAGCGTCACTAGCGGGAGCCCTTTCTACGAGCAGTACTTC; CDR3: CASSVTSGSPFYEQYF
size: few; V: TRBV3-1; J: TRBJ1-2; D: TRBD1; length: 15; DNA: TGTGCCAGCAGTCGGGACAGAACTACGAACTATGGCTACACCTTC; CDR3: CASSRDRTTNYGYTF
size: -; V: TRBV5-1; J: TRBJ2-3; D: -; length: 14; DNA: TGCGCCAGCAGCTTGGGAGGACAGCGGGATACGCAGTATTTT; CDR3: CASSLGGQRDTQYF
size: -; V: TRBV5-1; J: TRBJ1-4; D: TRBD1; length: 18; DNA: TGCGCCAGCAGCCCGGAGTGGGGACAGGGGGTGTCTAATGAAAAACTGTTTTTT; CDR3: CASSPEWGQGVSNEKLFF
size: -; V: TRBV28; J: TRBJ2-7; D: -; length: 13; DNA: TGTGCCAGCAGGCTCGGGGGGCAAGACGAGCAGTACTTC; CDR3: CASRLGGQDEQYF
size: few; V: TRBV5-1; J: TRBJ2-1; D: TRBD2; length: 15; DNA: TGCGCCAGCAGCCAGGGACTAGCGGGAGGCGCTGAGCAGTTCTTC; CDR3: CASSQGLAGGAEQFF
size: few; V: TRBV11-3; J: TRBJ2-3; D: -; length: 14; DNA: TGTGCCAGCAGCTTACCGCGGGGAACAGATACGCAGTATTTT; CDR3: CASSLPRGTDTQYF
size: -; V: TRBV27; J: TRBJ2-7; D: -; length: 14; DNA: TGTGCCAGCAGTTTCAAGGGTATGGGATACGAGCAGTACTTC; CDR3: CASSFKGMGYEQYF
size: -; V: TRBV14; J: TRBJ1-1; D: TRBD1; length: 17; DNA: TGTGCCAGCAGCCGGGACAGGTTGGGGGTTATGAACACTGAAGCTTTCTTT; CDR3: CASSRDRLGVMNTEAFF
size: few; V: TRBV6-1; J: TRBJ1-1; D: -; length: 13; DNA: TGTGCCAGCAGTATCGGAGACCGGACTGAAGCTTTCTTT; CDR3: CASSIGDRTEAFF
size: few; V: TRBV7-2; J: TRBJ1-4; D: -; length: 13; DNA: TGTGCCAGCAGCTCCAACATGGGAGAAAAACTGTTTTTT; CDR3: CASSSNMGEKLFF
size: -; V: TRBV7-9; J: TRBJ2-1; D: -; length: 15; DNA: TGTGCCAGCAGCTTAGGAGAGATACCCTACAATGAGCAGTTCTTC; CDR3: CASSLGEIPYNEQFF